This passage covers 22 T cell receptor beta chains from one sample sequenced in a study of CD8 T cells in Susac syndrome. Reverse transcription of about 0.5 to 1 ug RNA used random hexamers. TCRdb reprocessed the immunoSEQ multiplex PCR reads via MiXCR and lists one record per CDR3 protein. The repertoire holds 180,000 or so distinct CDR3 sequences, about 93% seen once, with 0.099% in the top ten. The source material was CD4+ T cells from PBMCs. These receptors came from a human donor with Susac syndrome.

V gene TRBV30 combines with J gene TRBJ2-3; D call uncertain. Germline V gene lookup returns CDR1 GTSNPN and CDR2 SVGIG (reference sequence). Trimming removed 0 bases from V and 8 bases from J, with 9 bases in between. This CDR3 comprises 12 residues. The CDR3 spells CAWSVLGVTQYF. CDR3 coding DNA: TGTGCCTGGAGTGTACTTGGGGTTACGCAGTATTTT.

The chain carries TRBV7-9 and TRBJ1-1; TRBD1 agrees at 7 bases. The CDR3 consists of 14 residues. Trimming removed 1 base from V and 6 bases from J; junction bases left unmatched: 5. The V gene's germline CDR1 is SEHNR and CDR2 FQNEAQ (reference sequence). CDR3 in DNA: TGTGCCAGCAGCTTAGACAGGGGATTATCTGAAGCTTTCTTT. As protein: CASSLDRGLSEAFF.

J is TRBJ2-7 and V is TRBV4-3; 11 positions agree with TRBD2. The J segment lost 6 bases and the V segment lost 4 bases, leaving 5 bases of the junction unmatched. This CDR3 comprises 14 residues. Germline loops: CDR1 LGHNA, CDR2 YSLEER. In DNA, the CDR3 is TGCGCCAGCAGCCCTGGGACTAGCGGAGGCGAGCAGTACTTC. Amino acids: CASSPGTSGGEQYF.

This sequence joins TRBV6-2 or TRBV6-3 and TRBJ2-1; the D is unclear. Trimming took 2 bases from V and 9 from J, leaving 11 bases between them. The CDR3 is 13 amino acids. Germline loops: CDR1 MNHEY, CDR2 SVGEGT. CDR3 nucleotide sequence: TGTGCCAGCAGTTACATCGGTGACGGTGAGCAGTTCTTC. Amino acids: CASSYIGDGEQFF.

This chain links TRBV3-1 with TRBJ2-1, with 7 bases lining up with TRBD2. The CDR3 contains 16 residues. V shed 6 bases, J shed 9 bases, and the junction held 17 bases outside the gene matches. CDR1 LGHDT and CDR2 YNNKEL come from the germline V gene (reference sequence). Here the CDR3 DNA reads TGTGCCAGCAGTCCGGCGGAAGCGGGGCTTAGCAGTGAGCAGTTCTTC. This encodes CASSPAEAGLSSEQFF.

V usage is TRBV20-1 and J usage is TRBJ2-2; 7 bases are a match to TRBD1. Germline CDR1 is DFQATT and CDR2 is SNEGSKA (reference sequence). V lost 8 bases, J lost 1 base, and 1 base stayed unmatched. This CDR3 is 12 amino acids long. CDR3 protein: CSRQGNTGELFF. The CDR3 DNA reads as TGCAGTCGACAGGGGAACACCGGGGAGCTGTTTTTT.

This sequence joins TRBV12-3 or TRBV12-4 and TRBJ2-1, with D perhaps given as TRBD1 or TRBD2 (5 bases each). Trimming stripped 3 bases from V and 6 bases from J, with 12 bases between. The CDR3 consists of 14 residues. Here the CDR3 DNA reads TGTGCCAGCAGTTTTGGGACGTCCGGCAATGAGCAGTTCTTC. As protein: CASSFGTSGNEQFF.

In this sample, this clonotype turned up once. The CDR3 sequence: CASSPEIISPTLNSPLHF. In DNA, the CDR3 is TGTGCCAGCTCACCGGAGATTATCTCCCCGACCTTGAATTCACCCCTCCACTTT. The rearrangement joins TRBV18 to TRBJ1-6; no definite D call. CDR3 length: 18 residues. Germline V CDR1 and CDR2: KGHSH, LQKENI. The V end lost 3 bases, the J end lost 7 bases, and 22 bases lay between the germline ends.

The chain combines TRBV3-1 with TRBJ1-3; 8 bases align to TRBD1. The V gene's germline CDR1 is LGHDT and CDR2 YNNKEL (reference sequence). V was pared by 1 base and J by 0 bases, with 2 bases of the junction left unmatched. There are 16 residues in the CDR3. Here the CDR3 DNA reads TGTGCCAGCAGCCAAGGGACAGGGAGCTCTGGAAACACCATATATTTT. This gives the protein CASSQGTGSSGNTIYF.

The rearrangement links TRBV12-3 or TRBV12-4 to TRBJ1-1; a possible D gene is TRBD1 (5 bases). V was pared by 7 bases and J by 6 bases, with 15 bases between. The CDR3 is 13 residues long. CDR3 in DNA: TGTGCCAGCACCCCGGTCATAGGGGCTGAAGCTTTCTTT. Translated: CASTPVIGAEAFF.

V and J are TRBV20-1 and TRBJ1-5; D unclear. Trimming cost V 1 base and J 3 bases, with 10 bases left between them. The germline V gene encodes CDR1 DFQATT and CDR2 SNEGSKA (reference sequence). The CDR3 extends over 14 amino acids. CDR3 sequence: CSARGRQLNQPQHF. CDR3 bases: TGCAGTGCTAGAGGTCGCCAGCTCAATCAGCCCCAGCATTTT.

The CDR3 bases are TGCAGTGCTCTCCGGGGGGGTGGCAATCAGCCCCAGCATTTT. Its translation: CSALRGGGNQPQHF. V and J are TRBV20-1 and TRBJ1-5; a weak D match, TRBD1 (5 bases). The CDR3 has 14 residues. V dropped 5 bases and J dropped 2 bases, with 13 bases sitting between them. CDR1 is DFQATT and CDR2 is SNEGSKA in the germline V gene (reference sequence).

The chain recombines TRBV19 with TRBJ2-3; possible D gene TRBD2, 5 bases. The CDR3 is 14 residues long. Germline CDR1 LNHDA, CDR2 SQIVND (reference sequence). V was trimmed by 8 bases and J by 0 bases, leaving 12 bases between them. The CDR3 protein is CASRRYSSTDTQYF. Here the CDR3 DNA reads TGTGCCAGTCGGAGGTACTCTAGCACAGATACGCAGTATTTT.

The V and J genes are TRBV10-3 and TRBJ2-1; possible D gene TRBD1, 6 bases. V gave up 6 bases and J gave up 5 bases, with 20 bases separating them. CDR1 and CDR2 from the germline V gene are ENHRY and SYGVKD. The CDR3 runs 16 residues. The CDR3 region is CAISAARATGHNEQFF. DNA for the CDR3: TGTGCCATCAGCGCGGCTCGAGCTACAGGGCACAATGAGCAGTTCTTC.

The gene calls are TRBV5-4 and TRBJ2-2; 7 bases are shared with TRBD1. Germline-derived CDR1 and CDR2 are SGHNT and YYREEE (reference sequence). J gave up 6 bases and V 5 bases, and 4 bases lay outside the gene matches. This CDR3 contains 13 residues. In DNA, the CDR3 is TGTGCCAGCAGACGGGACAGATCCGGGGAGCTGTTTTTT. Its translation: CASRRDRSGELFF. Variable domain in full (rest from reference TRBV5-4 and TRBJ2-2): ETGVTQSPTHLIKTRGQQVTLRCSSQSGHNTVSWYQQALGQGPQFIFQYYREEENGRGNFPPRFSGLQFPNYSSELNVNALELDDSALYLCASRRDRSGELFFGEGSRLTVL.

The chain joins TRBV11-2 to TRBJ1-1; D perhaps matches TRBD1 (5 bases). The V end lost 7 bases, the J end lost 1 base, and 16 bases lay between the germline ends. The CDR3 spans 15 residues. Per the germline V gene, CDR1 is SGHAT and CDR2 is FQNNGV. The chain's CDR3 is CASTVTGTGNTEAFF. In DNA form, the CDR3 reads TGTGCCAGCACCGTAACCGGGACGGGGAACACTGAAGCTTTCTTT.

This rearrangement joins TRBV4-1 to TRBJ2-1; a weak D match, TRBD1 (6 bases). There are 17 residues in the CDR3. Per the germline V gene, CDR1 is MGHRA and CDR2 is YSYEKL. The ends were cut back, 0 bases at V and 8 bases at J, with 20 bases in the middle. The CDR3 bases are TGCGCCAGCAGCCAAGATCCCGACAGGTCCGGGTTTTATGAGCAGTTCTTC. The encoded protein is CASSQDPDRSGFYEQFF.

The chain couples TRBV20-1 to TRBJ1-1, with 7 bases that match TRBD1. Losses at the gene ends were 3 bases for V and 4 bases for J; bases not matched to a gene: 11. The CDR3 is 15 residues long. Germline V lookup: CDR1 DFQATT, CDR2 SNEGSKA (reference sequence). For the CDR3, the DNA is TGCAGTGCTAGCGCCCAGGGGGGAGTGGGCACTGAAGCTTTCTTT. Protein sequence: CSASAQGGVGTEAFF.

The chain is built from TRBV11-3 and TRBJ1-1; TRBD1 matches at 10 bases. Trimming took 3 bases from V and 12 from J; bases not matched to a gene: 4. This CDR3 is built from 12 residues. Germline CDR1 is SGHNT and CDR2 is YENEEA. The CDR3 DNA reads TGTGCCAGCAGCTTCGGGACAGGGGAGACTTTCTTT. Translated, it gives CASSFGTGETFF.

The chain links TRBV20-1 to TRBJ2-1; 10 positions agree with TRBD2. With V trimmed by 2 bases and J by 0 bases, 7 bases remained unmatched. Germline values: CDR1 DFQATT, CDR2 SNEGSKA (reference sequence). This CDR3 is built from 17 residues. DNA for the CDR3: TGCAGTGCTAGACAGTCTCGGACTAGCGGCTCCTACAATGAGCAGTTCTTC. Protein sequence: CSARQSRTSGSYNEQFF.

This clonotype was picked up one time. This chain connects TRBV30 to TRBJ1-5; the D is unclear. Trimming took 1 base from V and 9 from J, leaving 13 bases between them. The germline V gene encodes CDR1 GTSNPN and CDR2 SVGIG (reference sequence). The length of the CDR3 is 13 residues. This chain's CDR3 is CAWSGADTRPQHF. For the CDR3, the DNA is TGTGCCTGGAGTGGGGCCGATACCCGGCCCCAGCATTTT.

This clonotype was recorded only once. This rearrangement joins TRBV12-3 or TRBV12-4 to TRBJ1-1, with D possibly TRBD1 on 6 matching bases. CDR3 size: 14 residues. Trimming stripped 5 bases from V and 4 bases from J, with 14 bases between. The CDR3 DNA follows: TGTGCCAGCAGTCGCGGGGGGACATCCACTGAAGCTTTCTTT. Its translation: CASSRGGTSTEAFF.